The next 21 T cell receptor beta chains were all read from a single sample in a study of T cell repertoires and HLA-DP antigens (dated by TCRdb to the late 2010s). These receptors have no known antigen. The library relied on the immunoSEQ multiplex PCR assay. The clones in this table, taken by TCRdb from immuneACCESS, are in-frame only. Not every clone is retained; where verified, under half of the shortfall comes from an unresolved V gene, and the cause of the rest is unknown. This sample gives about 110,000 clones in total; 90% to 95% of them show up just once. The biggest ten clones account for around 0.25% of the sample. The sample consisted of CD4+ T cells from PBMCs. These receptors all come from a woman under 30 in good health and CMV-seronegative.

Only one count was recorded for this clone. This chain uses TRBV5-4 with TRBJ1-2; 7 nucleotides match TRBD1. The V segment lost 4 bases and the J segment 5 bases; nucleotides outside the gene matches: 11. CDR1 and CDR2 (germline): SGHNT, YYREEE (reference sequence). The CDR3 sequence is 15 residues long. The CDR3 protein is CASSPSLDRPYGYTF. As DNA, the CDR3 is TGTGCCAGCAGCCCCTCTTTGGACAGGCCTTATGGCTACACCTTC. The full variable domain, in which reference TRBV5-4 and TRBJ1-2 provide the parts outside the CDR3, is ETGVTQSPTHLIKTRGQQVTLRCSSQSGHNTVSWYQQALGQGPQFIFQYYREEENGRGNFPPRFSGLQFPNYSSELNVNALELDDSALYLCASSPSLDRPYGYTFGSGTRLTVV.

The rearrangement joins TRBV5-4 to TRBJ2-2; TRBD1 matches at 9 bases. J was trimmed by 7 bases and V by 4 bases; bases with no gene match: 5. The CDR3 is made up of 14 amino acids. Germline V gene lookup returns CDR1 SGHNT and CDR2 YYREEE (reference sequence). DNA of the CDR3: TGTGCCAGCAGCCTGGACAGGGGCGGCGGGGAGCTGTTTTTT. Translation gives CASSLDRGGGELFF.

The V gene is TRBV5-5, the J gene TRBJ1-5, with TRBD1 matching 7 bases. From germline, CDR1 is SGHKS and CDR2 YYEKEE (reference sequence). The CDR3 covers 16 residues. V shed 0 bases, J shed 8 bases, and the junction held 11 bases outside the gene matches. In nucleotides, the CDR3 is TGTGCCAGCAGCTTGGGAGGGGGCGCGCCCCTAAAGCCCCAGCATTTT. Translation: CASSLGGGAPLKPQHF.

The chain carries TRBV14 and TRBJ1-4; 8 positions agree with TRBD1. Germline V CDR1 and CDR2: SGHDN, FVKESK. The length of the CDR3 is 17 residues. The V segment lost 8 bases and the J segment 2 bases; nucleotides outside the gene matches: 13. The DNA of the CDR3 is TGTGCCAGCGATCGCAGGGGGCTTACCGATACTAATGAAAAACTGTTTTTT. It yields the protein CASDRRGLTDTNEKLFF.

The CDR3 here is CAWDRSYEQYF. The CDR3, as DNA: TGTGCCTGGGACCGTTCCTACGAGCAGTACTTC. V usage is TRBV30 and J usage is TRBJ2-7; D uncertain. This CDR3 has 11 amino acids. Germline values: CDR1 GTSNPN, CDR2 SVGIG (reference sequence). Between the trimmed V and J ends, which lost 5 bases and 1 base, there was a span of 6 bases.

Of note for this clone: Different DNA sequences within this sample yield the same CDR3. The chain carries TRBV5-1 and TRBJ2-1; unclear D gene. V lost 0 bases and J 5 bases, leaving 6 bases between the germline ends. Germline CDR1 and CDR2: SGHRS and YFSETQ. This CDR3 spans 13 amino acids. The CDR3 loop reads CASSLEGNNEQFF. DNA for the CDR3: TGCGCCAGCAGCTTGGAAGGGAACAATGAGCAGTTCTTC.

The rearrangement uses TRBV5-4 and TRBJ1-6; 11 nucleotides match TRBD1. The CDR3 totals 16 residues. After removal of 4 bases from V and 8 bases from J, the junction contained 8 bases not matched to a gene. The germline gives CDR1 SGHNT, CDR2 YYREEE (reference sequence). The CDR3 protein is CASSPQTGQGDSPLHF. The CDR3 bases are TGTGCCAGCAGCCCACAAACGGGACAGGGGGATTCACCCCTCCACTTT.

Turning to this clone: One junction end disagrees with the germline gene, perhaps due to a read error. The DNA for the CDR3 is TGCAGCGCCCGAGGCGGTTACTCGAACACCAGGGAGCTGTTTTTT. Amino acid sequence: CSARGGYSNTRELFF. This chain joins TRBV29-1 and TRBJ2-2; D is uncertain. The CDR3 runs to 15 residues. Germline V gene sequence: CDR1 SQVTM, CDR2 ANQGSEA.

The V and J genes are TRBV18 and TRBJ2-5, with D possibly called TRBD1 or TRBD2 (5 bases each). The CDR3 has 14 residues. CDR1 and CDR2 from the germline V gene are KGHSH and LQKENI. V was trimmed by 4 bases and J by 2 bases, leaving 11 bases between them. Here the CDR3 reads CASSQRGKQETQYF. In DNA, the CDR3 is TGTGCCAGCTCACAACGGGGCAAGCAAGAGACCCAGTACTTC.

The CDR3 loop reads CASSSLSGRARNEQFF. DNA of the CDR3: TGTGCCAGCAGCTCCCTTAGCGGGAGGGCCCGAAATGAGCAGTTCTTC. The V gene is TRBV11-2, the J gene TRBJ2-1; 11 nucleotides match TRBD2. V was clipped by 4 bases and J by 7 bases; unmatched bases: 9. In germline, CDR1 is SGHAT, CDR2 FQNNGV. The CDR3 spans 16 residues.

This clone was seen just once. V and J are TRBV19 and TRBJ1-5; TRBD1 might be the D (5 bases). The CDR3 runs 15 residues. In germline, CDR1 is LNHDA, CDR2 SQIVND (reference sequence). V dropped 6 bases and J dropped 7 bases, with 19 bases sitting between them. This chain's CDR3 is CASSPNSGGVQPQHF. Written as DNA, the CDR3 is TGTGCCAGTAGCCCTAACTCGGGGGGAGTCCAGCCCCAGCATTTT.

As DNA, the CDR3 is TGTGCCTGGAGTGTAACCTACGGCGAGCAGTACTTC. Its translation: CAWSVTYGEQYF. The gene calls are TRBV30 and TRBJ2-7, with D unresolved. V dropped 0 bases and J dropped 6 bases, with 9 bases sitting between them. CDR1 GTSNPN and CDR2 SVGIG come from the germline V gene (reference sequence). This CDR3 region has 12 residues.

This clone showed up just once. This chain links TRBV5-1 with TRBJ2-3, with TRBD2 as a possible D gene (5 bases). The V gene lost 0 bases and the J gene lost 2 bases, with 10 bases spanning the gap. The CDR3 is 15 residues long. CDR1 is SGHRS, CDR2 YFSETQ, per germline. CDR3: CASSLGRVDTDTQYF. DNA of the CDR3: TGCGCCAGCAGCTTGGGGCGGGTGGACACAGATACGCAGTATTTT.

The chain joins TRBV7-2 to TRBJ1-6; perhaps TRBD1 as D (6 bases). CDR3 size: 15 residues. The germline V gene has CDR1 SGHTA and CDR2 FQGNSA. Between the trimmed V and J ends, which lost 5 bases and 7 bases, there was a span of 15 bases. Here the CDR3 DNA reads TGTGCCAGCAGCAAGGGGGGGACGGCAAATTCACCCCTCCACTTT. Translated, it gives CASSKGGTANSPLHF.

This clone was picked up a small number of times. The chain has TRBV18 and TRBJ1-1; TRBD1 matches 7 bases. There are 15 residues in the CDR3. Germline loops: CDR1 KGHSH, CDR2 LQKENI. Germline trimming cut 4 bases from V and 1 base from J; bases unmatched to any gene: 6. The CDR3 here is CASSLGQAPNTEAFF. The CDR3 bases are TGTGCCAGCTCACTAGGACAGGCCCCGAACACTGAAGCTTTCTTT. Drawing the rest from reference TRBV18 and TRBJ1-1, the complete variable domain is NAGVMQNPRHLVRRRGQEARLRCSPMKGHSHVYWYRQLPEEGLKFMVYLQKENIIDESGMPKERFSAEFPKEGPSILRIQQVVRGDSAAYFCASSLGQAPNTEAFFGQGTRLTVV.

The chain joins TRBV6-5 to TRBJ1-2; 7 bases fit TRBD1. The CDR3 runs 13 residues. Looked up from germline, CDR1 is MNHEY and CDR2 is SVGAGI. V lost 7 bases and J lost 7; bases outside the gene matches: 9. The CDR3 DNA reads as TGTGCCAGCACCATCGACAGGGATAGTGGCTACACCTTC. Translation gives CASTIDRDSGYTF.

This sequence joins TRBV5-4 and TRBJ2-5; TRBD1 matches at 7 bases. The CDR3 has 13 amino acids. CDR1 and CDR2 from the germline V gene are SGHNT and YYREEE (reference sequence). V was clipped by 4 bases and J by 4 bases; unmatched bases: 4. DNA for the CDR3: TGTGCCAGCAGCGACAGACAGGGAGAGACCCAGTACTTC. It codes for CASSDRQGETQYF.

V is TRBV19 and J is TRBJ1-1; D gene ambiguous. Deletions cut 1 base from V and 7 bases from J, with 7 bases between. In germline, CDR1 is LNHDA, CDR2 SQIVND (reference sequence). The CDR3 contains 12 residues. CDR3 protein: CASSIGLYEAFF. The CDR3 DNA reads as TGTGCCAGTAGTATAGGGCTGTATGAAGCTTTCTTT.

The chain carries TRBV2 and TRBJ2-5; D unclear. Trimming left V 7 bases short and J 1 base short, with 7 bases between. Germline CDR1 reads SNHLY; CDR2 reads FYNNEI. CDR3 length: 12 amino acids. Here the CDR3 DNA reads TGTGCCAGCAAAACCTCCCAAGAGACCCAGTACTTC. Protein: CASKTSQETQYF.

The rearrangement uses TRBV28 and TRBJ2-1, with D unclear. The CDR3 runs 13 residues. CDR1 is MDHEN, CDR2 SYDVKM, per germline. Trimming took off 5 bases at V and 4 bases at J, with 9 bases between the two ends. The CDR3, as DNA: TGTGCCAGCAGTCCCGGGCCGTACAATGAGCAGTTCTTC. Translating gives CASSPGPYNEQFF.

This rearrangement joins TRBV9 to TRBJ1-3; no reliable D call. This CDR3 contains 14 residues. Trimming cost V 0 bases and J 0 bases, with 4 bases left between them. The V gene's germline CDR1 is SGDLS and CDR2 YYNGEE. The DNA of the CDR3 is TGTGCCAGCAGCGTAGTTGGCTCTGGAAACACCATATATTTT. Its translation: CASSVVGSGNTIYF.